This is a list of T cell receptor beta chains from one sample in a study of cytomegalovirus exposure and HLA in healthy donors. Generated by immunoSEQ multiplex PCR, the TCRdb table keeps only in-frame clones and is missing some. The sample has over 150,000 clones, approximately 84% seen once. Source material: PBMCs. These receptors came from a girl under three years old in good health and CMV-seronegative. Both conserved end residues are part of each CDR3. A D gene is named only where the DNA matches it firmly. Clone size, where shown, is once, few, many, or a class for clones that have expanded.

>.|TRBV4-1|TRBJ1-2|16|.
TGCGCCAGCAGCCAAGATACGTCTACCCCTAACTATGGCTACACCTTC
CASSQDTSTPNYGYTF
>TRBD2|TRBV4-1|TRBJ2-1|14|.
TGCGCCAGCAGGTCTAGCGGACGTGACAATGAGCAGTTCTTC
CASRSSGRDNEQFF
>.|TRBV5-1|TRBJ1-2|13|.
TGCGCCAGCAGCTTGGCCCTCCGCGGGGGCTACACCTTC
CASSLALRGGYTF
>.|TRBV14|TRBJ2-2|14|.
TGTGCCAGCAGCCAAGTCTCTCGGACCGGGGAGCTGTTTTTT
CASSQVSRTGELFF
>.|TRBV27|TRBJ2-5|15|.
TGTGCCAGCAGTTTGTCGCGGAGGTACCAAGAGACCCAGTACTTC
CASSLSRRYQETQYF
>.|TRBV7-8|TRBJ2-3|14|once
TGTGCCAGCAGCTTATGGGGGGACACAGATACGCAGTATTTT
CASSLWGDTDTQYF
>TRBD1|TRBV27|TRBJ2-7|15|.
TGTGCCAGCAGTTTAGGACAGGGGGGTTCCTACGAGCAGTACTTC
CASSLGQGGSYEQYF
>TRBD1|TRBV5-6|TRBJ2-7|15|.
TGTGCCAGCAGCTTCGGGGGACAGGGGGCTTACGAGCAGTACTTC
CASSFGGQGAYEQYF
>.|TRBV29-1|TRBJ1-1|15|.
TGCAGCGTCCATCTTCGACAGGCCTTGAACACTGAAGCTTTCTTT
CSVHLRQALNTEAFF
>.|TRBV6-5|TRBJ1-6|14|.
TGTGCCAGCAGACCCAGGGCCAGTTCCCGTCCCCTCCACTTT
CASRPRASSRPLHF
>.|TRBV2|TRBJ1-3|13|.
TGTGCCAGCAGAGACAGCGCTGGAAACACCATATATTTT
CASRDSAGNTIYF
>.|TRBV5-4|TRBJ1-1|13|.
TGTGCCAGCAGCTTGGCAGGGGACACTGAAGCTTTCTTT
CASSLAGDTEAFF
>TRBD1|TRBV6-5|TRBJ2-7|15|.
TGTGCCAGCAGGGACAGGGGGCGTAGTGGTAGCGAGCAGTACTTC
CASRDRGRSGSEQYF
>TRBD2|TRBV5-1|TRBJ2-3|15|.
TGCGCCAGCAGGGGGACTAGCGGGGGGCCCGATACGCAGTATTTT
CASRGTSGGPDTQYF
>.|TRBV7-9|TRBJ2-7|12|.
TGTGCCAGCAGCTCCGCCCTCGGGGAGCAGTACTTC
CASSSALGEQYF
>TRBD2|TRBV5-1|TRBJ2-1|14|few
TGCGCCAGCAGCACCCGGACTAGCGGGAATGAGCAGTTCTTC
CASSTRTSGNEQFF
>TRBD1|TRBV12-5|TRBJ1-6|15|few
TGTGCTAGTGGTAAAACTCAGGGGGCAGGGTCACCCCTCCACTTT
CASGKTQGAGSPLHF
>TRBD2|TRBV5-8|TRBJ2-7|14|few
TGTGCCAGCAGGGGACTAGCGGGAGTCCACGAGCAGTACTTC
CASRGLAGVHEQYF
>TRBD1|TRBV27|TRBJ2-7|13|.
TGTGCCAGCAGTAGACAGGGCCCCTACGAGCAGTACTTC
CASSRQGPYEQYF
>.|TRBV7-9|TRBJ2-1|18|.
TGTGCCAGCAAACCCCGGGGGTTCGGGACCTCCCCTTACAATGAGCAGTTCTTC
CASKPRGFGTSPYNEQFF
>TRBD2|TRBV7-2|TRBJ2-3|15|.
TGTGCCAGCAGCACAAGAGCGGGAGCAGGAGATACGCAGTATTTT
CASSTRAGAGDTQYF
>.|TRBV30|TRBJ1-4|15|.
TGTGCCTGGAGTGTAGGGGCTGGGCTTAATGAAAAACTGTTTTTT
CAWSVGAGLNEKLFF
>.|TRBV6-1|TRBJ1-4|12|once
TGTGCCAGCAGCCGGGGAGGGGAAAAACTGTTTTTT
CASSRGGEKLFF
>.|TRBV5-5|TRBJ2-1|15|.
TGTGCCAGCAGCTTGGCCTACAGCGGCAACAATGAGCAGTTCTTC
CASSLAYSGNNEQFF
>TRBD1|TRBV7-6|TRBJ2-1|13|once
TGTGCCAGCAGCTTAGTGACAGGGCATGAGCAGTTCTTC
CASSLVTGHEQFF
>TRBD1|TRBV14|TRBJ1-6|17|.
TGTGCCAGCAGCCAAGGACAGGGAAGCGCTACTAATTCACCCCTCCACTTT
CASSQGQGSATNSPLHF
>TRBD1|TRBV29-1|TRBJ1-3|16|.
TGCAGCGTTGACACGGCGGGACAGGGCTCTGGAAACACCATATATTTT
CSVDTAGQGSGNTIYF
>.|TRBV30|TRBJ2-6|15|.
TGTGCCTGGAGTCTAAAGGGGCTTGGGGCCAACGTCCTGACTTTC
CAWSLKGLGANVLTF
>.|TRBV29-1|TRBJ2-3|12|.
TGCAGCGTTGACCCTAGCACAGATACGCAGTATTTT
CSVDPSTDTQYF
>TRBD1|TRBV5-4|TRBJ1-2|15|.
TGTGCCAGCAGCTGGGGGACAGGGTTTGACTATGGCTACACCTTC
CASSWGTGFDYGYTF
>.|TRBV5-1|TRBJ2-7|16|.
TGCGCCAGCAGCTTGGGCCCTCAGGGGTTAGGGGACGAGCAGTACTTC
CASSLGPQGLGDEQYF
>.|TRBV19|TRBJ2-1|14|once
TGTGCCAGTAGTCGACGGGGCTCCTACAATGAGCAGTTCTTC
CASSRRGSYNEQFF
>.|TRBV4-1|TRBJ1-2|15|.
TGCGCCAGCAGCCAGCCAACAGGACAGTCCGAGGGCTACACCTTC
CASSQPTGQSEGYTF
>TRBD1|TRBV27|TRBJ1-2|14|.
TGTGCCAGCAGTCAAGGACAGGGCTCCTATGGCTACACCTTC
CASSQGQGSYGYTF
>.|TRBV25-1|TRBJ1-4|13|.
TGTGCCAGCAGGGAAGGGAGGGCCTCGGAACTGTTTTTT
CASREGRASELFF
>.|TRBV7-2|TRBJ2-2|15|once
TGTGCCAGCAGCGGAACTAGGGCGGGCACCGGGGAGCTGTTTTTT
CASSGTRAGTGELFF
>TRBD1|TRBV30|TRBJ1-5|14|once
TGTGCCTGGAGTCTTGGGACAGGGAGGCAGCCCCAGCATTTT
CAWSLGTGRQPQHF
>.|TRBV7-2|TRBJ1-2|13|.
TGTGCCAGCAGCTTCCGGTCAACCTATGGCTACACCTTC
CASSFRSTYGYTF
>.|TRBV4-1|TRBJ1-2|14|once
TGCGCCAGCAGCCAAGTCCAGGGGAACTATGGCTACACCTTC
CASSQVQGNYGYTF